This TCR beta chain emerged from a study of persistence of HIV-infected CD4 T cells (dated by TCRdb to 2018 to 2021). With regard to the full study: The study isolated CMV- and HIV-1 Gag-responding CD4+ T cells from ART-treated individuals to examine antigen-driven clonal expansion of HIV-1-infected cells. Suppressive ART had been received by participants for a median of roughly 8 years. Peripheral blood samples of up to about 200 mL were obtained at multiple time points, with the exception of two participants, for whom leukapheresis was performed at a single time point. The clonality of all cells in each sorted population was assessed by TCRbeta sequencing, whereas the clonality of infected cells was assessed by proviral sequencing. The TCR cluster analysis across participants included roughly 8 participants for CMV and about 7 participants for Gag.

TCRbeta repertoires were sequenced from genomic DNA with the immunoSEQ hsTCRB assay version 4 in survey mode. Genomic DNA was diluted to about 10 ng/uL, using up to roughly 1 ug per sample for TCRbeta sequencing. Regarding the original processing steps: Analysis of the TCRbeta data was done in ImmunoSeq Analyzer 3.0, and diversity was computed on productive nucleotide rearrangements. Using the Immunarch R package, lower-bound TCR diversity was estimated with the improved Chao index and clonality was estimated with the Gini coefficient. Different nucleotide rearrangements encoding the same CDR3beta amino acid sequence were treated as distinct clonotypes. TCRbeta sequences significantly enriched in antigen-responding cells relative to anti-CD3/anti-CD28-activated cells were identified by differential abundance analysis. GLIPH2 grouped TCRs by predicted peptide-MHC specificity, both within each participant and across combined participant data sets. The table comes from immuneACCESS by way of TCRdb, which keeps in-frame sequences with V and J called. Part of the clones is missing from these tables; in studies checked, under half for an unresolved V gene and the rest for unknown reasons. The V and J calls and the clone size are those of that table, but D and trimming were determined from the DNA. Counted in this sample were over 25,000 clones; 82% of them appeared once. The leading ten clones occupy around 0.94% of the sample.

This specimen's treatment or condition label, interpreted: suppressive antiretroviral therapy. Cells were stimulated with lysates of CMV-infected fibroblasts at 9 to 10 ug/mL. Nonresponding CD40L-negative CD69-negative CD45RO-high memory CD4+ T cells were sorted as memory populations depleted of antigen-responding cells. HIV-1-infected adults in whom suppressive ART had been started during chronic infection were enrolled as participants. Participants had undetectable plasma HIV-1 RNA below 50 copies/mL for at least 4 years. To be included, a participant needed positive CMV serology and a CD4+ T cell count above 400 cells/uL. Before stimulation, PBMCs were isolated using density centrifugation and then depleted of CD8+ T cells. CD8-depleted PBMCs were stimulated for roughly 20 hours with anti-CD28/CD49d costimulation, CD40-blocking antibody and enfuvirtide to prevent new infections. Cell sorting was performed on a Beckman Coulter MoFlo Legacy or XDP sorter, and dead cells were excluded with propidium iodide. Genomic DNA was extracted using the QIAamp DNA Mini Kit for samples with more than one million cells and using the Quick-DNA Microprep Kit for all other samples.

CDR1 and CDR2, per the germline V gene, are MGHDK and SYGVNS. V loses 1 base, J loses 1 base, and the germline ends lie 11 bases apart. Including cysteine and phenylalanine, the CDR3 has 16 amino acids. Only the CDR3 portion is preserved as DNA: 48 bases, with reading frame beginning at the first base. Broad study findings and their caveats: A correlation was observed between TCR oligoclonality and proviral oligoclonality within the same sorted populations. TCRbeta richness in CMV- and Gag-responding cells was significantly lower than in anti-CD3/anti-CD28-responding cells; CMV-responding cells had higher oligoclonality than CD3/CD28-stimulated and Gag-responding cells. Bulk TCR analyses could not be limited to the rare CMV-responding cells that actually contained HIV-1 proviruses. Only a small number of individuals took part in the study, and the range of antigens tested was limited. Antigen-responding cells were enriched for degenerate expanded CDR3beta sequences, which suggests convergent selection of CD4+ responses to CMV and Gag.

Only a few counts were recorded for this clone. This receptor's antigen is unknown. Per-nucleotide qualities are absent, and no much larger clonotype sits a single base away. The source material was CD4+ T cells sorted from PBMCs after approximately 19-hour stimulation, sampled from a patient who received antiretroviral therapy. Interpreted using the paper, the cell subset or site label stands for: CD40L-CD69- CD45RO-high memory CD4 T cells not responding to CMV lysate. The sequence links TRBV25-1 to TRBJ1-5; 5 matching bases give a weak D call of TRBD1. The receptor's source is an adult man with HIV who was CMV-seropositive. The CDR3 amino acid sequence is: CASSECHRSSNQPQHF. The DNA reads as follows: TGTGCCAGCAGTGAATGTCACAGGTCAAGCAATCAGCCCCAGCATTTT.